This TCR beta chain derives from a study of identical twins. This clonotype showed up just a few times. Its antigen is still unknown. Overall study results and limits: Shared out-of-frame alpha sequences (those common to twins) showed excess low generation probability. Zero-insertion results could be subject to partial confounding by invariant MAIT and iNKT cells. Twins shared beta out-of-frame sequences in excess, but this excess was weaker.

TCRdb re-analysed the 5' RACE reads in MiXCR, keeping a single row per CDR3 protein. The table includes 400,000 to 650,000 distinct CDR3 sequences, roughly a fifth detected once. Deletions cut 2 bases from V and 6 bases from J, with 19 bases between. Germline CDR1 reads SGHTA; CDR2 reads FQGNSA. The CDR3 contains 16 residues. This sample also appeared in a second study, on T cells expressing NK-cell markers. From that paper: The study found these clonotypes also leading the CD3+CD56-NKG2C+ fraction in a few donors.

The specimen was CD4+ T cells sorted from blood. V usage is TRBV7-2 and J usage is TRBJ1-2; D is perhaps TRBD1 (5 bases). This TCR was recovered from a woman aged 18-29 years in good health. In DNA, the CDR3 is TGTGCCAGCAGCTTATCCCGGGGACGGACGAGCGATGGCTACACCTTC. Amino acid sequence: CASSLSRGRTSDGYTF. The entire variable domain, with the rest obtained from reference TRBV7-2 and TRBJ1-2, is as follows: GAGVSQSPSNKVTEKGKDVELRCDPISGHTALYWYRQSLGQGLEFLIYFQGNSAPDKSGLPSDRFSAERTGGSVSTLTIQRTQQEDSAVYLCASSLSRGRTSDGYTFGSGTRLTVV.